Below, 20 T cell receptor beta chains from the same sample are listed, as sequenced in a study of T cells in Graves' hyperthyroidism and ophthalmopathy. Researchers amplified the TCR beta CDR3 regions from RNA transcripts. RT-PCR in the first round (using the HTBI primer set) targeted the TCR CDR3. TCRdb reprocessed the multiplex PCR reads with MiXCR, giving one entry per CDR3 protein. Here the sample spans 500,000 or so distinct CDR3 sequences, approximately 17% being singletons. The specimen was blood. These TCRs come from a young woman with Graves' ophthalmopathy.

The chain has TRBV28 and TRBJ2-5, with 8 bases aligning to TRBD1. Germline lookup yields CDR1 MDHEN and CDR2 SYDVKM. V lost 3 bases, J lost 1 base, and 7 bases stayed unmatched. The CDR3 spans 16 residues. CDR3 protein: CASSFPGQGLQETQYF. The CDR3 nucleotides read TGTGCCAGCAGTTTCCCCGGACAGGGCCTCCAAGAGACCCAGTACTTC.

Many counts were recorded for this clonotype. V gene TRBV20-1 combines with J gene TRBJ2-1; D gene uncertain. V gave up 7 bases and J gave up 6 bases, with 19 bases separating them. Germline CDR1 and CDR2: DFQATT and SNEGSKA (reference sequence). The CDR3 totals 14 residues. The CDR3 DNA is TGCAGTGTCCTGAAGGATCAGGTTTTCAATGAGCAGTTCTTC. Translating gives CSVLKDQVFNEQFF.

The sample holds many counts of this clonotype. In DNA, the CDR3 is TGTGCCAGCAGTGCCTTTCGGGGGAGCTCCTACGAGCAGTACTTC. Its translation is CASSAFRGSSYEQYF. J is TRBJ2-7 and V is TRBV27; tentatively, D is TRBD2 (6 bases). Trimming shortened V by 5 bases and J by 0 bases, and 14 bases separated the two germline ends. Per germline, CDR1 MNHEY and CDR2 SMNVEV (reference sequence). The CDR3 is 15 amino acids.

This clonotype has a count of ten or more. This sequence joins TRBV5-1 and TRBJ2-5; 10 nucleotides align to TRBD2. The CDR3 has 14 residues. CDR1 and CDR2 (germline): SGHRS, YFSETQ. J gave up 1 base and V 5 bases, and 2 bases lay outside the gene matches. The CDR3 loop is CASRPSGGQETQYF. The CDR3 DNA reads TGCGCCAGCAGGCCTAGCGGGGGCCAAGAGACCCAGTACTTC.

This clonotype was detected ten times or more. The chain couples TRBV28 to TRBJ1-4; TRBD1 agrees at 8 bases. The CDR3 sequence is 16 residues long. Germline values: CDR1 MDHEN, CDR2 SYDVKM. With 2 bases clipped from V and 5 bases from J, the junction kept 7 bases outside the gene matches. This CDR3 is CASSLGTGGLNEKLFF. The CDR3 nucleotides read TGTGCCAGCAGTTTAGGGACAGGCGGCCTGAATGAAAAACTGTTTTTT.

The chain has TRBV29-1 and TRBJ1-1, with 7 bases lining up with TRBD1. The CDR3 sequence is 15 residues long. Germline V gene data show CDR1 as SQVTM and CDR2 as ANQGSEA. J was trimmed by 0 bases and V by 1 base; bases with no gene match: 5. The CDR3 loop is CSVEVYGTVNTEAFF. In nucleotides, the CDR3 is TGCAGCGTTGAAGTTTACGGGACAGTGAACACTGAAGCTTTCTTT.

This clonotype was seen many times. The rearrangement uses TRBV28 and TRBJ2-7; maybe TRBD2 (5 bases). The germline CDR1 and CDR2 sequences are MDHEN and SYDVKM. CDR3 length: 14 residues. Trimming stripped 5 bases from V and 3 bases from J, with 14 bases between. For the CDR3, the DNA is TGTGCCAGCAGTGAGTTAGCGTTATACTACGAGCAGTACTTC. Its translation is CASSELALYYEQYF.

This clonotype was found many times. The chain couples TRBV3-1 to TRBJ1-1, with D maybe TRBD1 (5 bases). The CDR3 runs to 12 residues. V lost 1 base to trimming and J lost 8 bases, with 8 bases between them. Looked up from germline, CDR1 is LGHDT and CDR2 is YNNKEL (reference sequence). The CDR3 loop is CASSQGQGEAFF. CDR3 sequence (DNA): TGTGCCAGCAGCCAAGGGCAGGGAGAAGCTTTCTTT.

In regard to this clonotype: With a much larger clone just one base away, this may be a read error. This chain connects TRBV6-2 or TRBV6-3 to TRBJ2-3; 8 nucleotides line up with TRBD1. Germline CDR1 and CDR2: MNHEY and SVGEGT. There are 17 residues in the CDR3. CDR3 sequence reads: CASTTDRGGFGTDAQYF. For the CDR3, the DNA is TGTGCCAGCACCACTGACAGGGGAGGCTTTGGCACAGATGCGCAGTATTTT.

The chain links TRBV20-1 to TRBJ1-3; 9 bases match TRBD1. CDR3 size: 14 residues. Germline V CDR1 and CDR2: DFQATT, SNEGSKA (reference sequence). Trimming took 6 bases from V and 2 from J; bases not matched to a gene: 5. Here the CDR3 DNA reads TGCAGTGCGTCCGGGACAGGGCCTGGAAACACCATATATTTT. It codes for CSASGTGPGNTIYF.

This clonotype was detected many times. J is TRBJ1-1 and V is TRBV15; D not resolved. Deletions cut 4 bases from V and 2 bases from J, with 11 bases between. The CDR3 consists of 14 residues. CDR1 and CDR2 from the germline V gene are LNHNV and YYDKDF (reference sequence). The CDR3 region is CATSKRSVNTEAFF. For the CDR3, the DNA is TGTGCCACCAGCAAACGATCTGTAAACACTGAAGCTTTCTTT.

This clonotype was found a few times. The V gene is TRBV5-4, the J gene TRBJ2-1; TRBD2 aligns across 9 bases. Trimming removed 4 bases from V and 4 bases from J; junction bases left unmatched: 9. This CDR3 is built from 16 residues. The germline gives CDR1 SGHNT, CDR2 YYREEE (reference sequence). This chain's CDR3 is CASSTLAGVPYNEQFF. In nucleotides, the CDR3 is TGTGCCAGCAGCACCTTAGCGGGAGTCCCTTACAATGAGCAGTTCTTC.

Notes on this clonotype: One junction end does not reproduce the germline sequence, and a read error may be involved. CDR3: CSVEDQGLAGGPEAQYF. For the CDR3, the DNA is TGCAGCGTTGAAGATCAGGGACTAGCGGGGGGGCCAGAGGCCCAGTACTTC. The chain employs TRBV29-1 and TRBJ2-5; TRBD2 aligns across 16 bases. The CDR3 runs to 17 residues. Per the germline V gene, CDR1 is SQVTM and CDR2 is ANQGSEA.

This clonotype came up many times. The chain joins TRBV11-2 to TRBJ1-1; D remains unclear. The CDR3 loop spans 15 amino acids. Per germline, CDR1 SGHAT and CDR2 FQNNGV. V lost 1 base and J 2 bases, leaving 11 bases between the germline ends. The CDR3 DNA reads TGTGCCAGCAGCTTAGGCGGCGAGCCAAACACTGAAGCTTTCTTT. Translated: CASSLGGEPNTEAFF.

This clonotype has a handful of counts. The J gene is TRBJ1-1, the V gene TRBV9; 7 bases are a match to TRBD1. CDR1 and CDR2 from the germline V gene are SGDLS and YYNGEE. The CDR3 is 13 residues long. J gave up 5 bases and V 1 base, and 2 bases lay outside the gene matches. Written as DNA, the CDR3 is TGTGCCAGCAGCGTATCAGGGGGGACTGAAGCTTTCTTT. It codes for CASSVSGGTEAFF.

V is TRBV4-3 and J is TRBJ1-2, with 7 bases that match TRBD1. Germline CDR1 is LGHNA and CDR2 is YSLEER. The CDR3 runs 14 residues. V lost 4 bases, J lost 4 bases, and 6 bases stayed unmatched. The CDR3 here is CASSPDRDGYGYTF. DNA of the CDR3: TGCGCCAGCAGCCCAGACAGGGACGGCTATGGCTACACCTTC.

A remark on this clonotype: This sequence may be a read error, since a much larger clone differs from it by one base. V and J are TRBV28 and TRBJ1-2, with D perhaps TRBD1 (6 bases). CDR1 and CDR2 from the germline V gene are MDHEN and SYDVKM. With 1 base removed from V and 2 bases from J, the gap between germline ends came to 8 bases. This CDR3 has 14 amino acids. The CDR3 loop is CASSLSGVNYGYTF. Written as DNA, the CDR3 is TGTGCCAGCAGTTTATCAGGGGTCAACTATGGCTACACCTTC.

The chain has TRBV7-9 and TRBJ2-2; possible D gene TRBD1, 6 bases. The CDR3 consists of 15 residues. Germline V gene sequence: CDR1 SEHNR, CDR2 FQNEAQ (reference sequence). V shed 5 bases and J shed 6 bases, with 16 bases lying between them. The CDR3 DNA is TGTGCCAGCAGCCGGGACACAATTAGGGCCGGGGAGCTGTTTTTT. This sequence encodes CASSRDTIRAGELFF.

The table lists this clonotype with many counts. The rearrangement joins TRBV10-3 to TRBJ2-7; 7 positions match TRBD1. Trimming removed 3 bases from V and 6 bases from J; junction bases left unmatched: 11. Germline V gives CDR1 ENHRY, CDR2 SYGVKD. This CDR3 comprises 15 residues. DNA of the CDR3: TGTGCCATCAGTGACCGACAGGGCAAGGTTGGCGAGCAGTACTTC. Protein sequence: CAISDRQGKVGEQYF.

This clonotype has at least ten counts. The chain couples TRBV27 to TRBJ1-1, with D unclear. Germline V lookup: CDR1 MNHEY, CDR2 SMNVEV (reference sequence). CDR3 size: 14 residues. With 3 bases removed from V and 1 base from J, the gap between germline ends came to 9 bases. This chain's CDR3 is CASSFSAENTEAFF. The CDR3 DNA is TGTGCCAGCAGTTTTTCGGCCGAGAACACTGAAGCTTTCTTT.